This TCR beta chain was observed in a study of response to subunit inactivated influenza vaccine. Trimming pared 6 bases from V and 3 bases from J, leaving 15 bases between. Germline V gives CDR1 MDHEN, CDR2 SYDVKM. This CDR3 has 15 amino acids. Each CDR3 protein is one row after TCRdb ran MiXCR on the RT-PCR reads. The sample includes about 520,000 distinct CDR3 sequences, 10% to 11% of them seen just once. General study findings and limits: Authors proposed each seasonal influenza vaccination draws in few new T cells.

A remark on this clonotype: As yet, its antigen is unknown.

The rearrangement links TRBV28 to TRBJ1-5; no clear D gene. The specimen was PBMCs from blood, collected about 40 days after vaccination. The source of this sequence is a middle-aged man who received an inactivated influenza vaccine. CDR3 in DNA: TGTGCCAGCAGCCCGGGTGGCACCCTCAATCAGCCCCAGCATTTT. This gives the protein CASSPGGTLNQPQHF.